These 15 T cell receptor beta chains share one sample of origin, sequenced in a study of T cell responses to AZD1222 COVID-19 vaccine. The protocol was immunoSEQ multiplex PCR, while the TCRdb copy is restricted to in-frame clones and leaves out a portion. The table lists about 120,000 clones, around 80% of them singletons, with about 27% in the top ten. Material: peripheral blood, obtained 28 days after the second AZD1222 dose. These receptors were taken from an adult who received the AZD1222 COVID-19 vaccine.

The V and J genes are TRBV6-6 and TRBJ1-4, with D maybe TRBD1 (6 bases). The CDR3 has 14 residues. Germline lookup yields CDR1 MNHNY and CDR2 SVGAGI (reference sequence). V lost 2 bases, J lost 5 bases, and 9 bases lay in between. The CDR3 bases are TGTGCCAGCAGTTACGACAGGCGGAATGAAAAACTGTTTTTT. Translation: CASSYDRRNEKLFF.

CDR3 protein: CASSPLGRAFSEKLFF. The CDR3 DNA follows: TGTGCCAGCAGTCCCTTGGGCCGTGCTTTCAGTGAAAAACTGTTTTTT. The gene calls are TRBV28 and TRBJ1-4; D gene ambiguous. The V and J ends lost 5 bases and 7 bases respectively, with 20 bases between them. This CDR3 has 16 residues. Germline V lookup: CDR1 MDHEN, CDR2 SYDVKM.

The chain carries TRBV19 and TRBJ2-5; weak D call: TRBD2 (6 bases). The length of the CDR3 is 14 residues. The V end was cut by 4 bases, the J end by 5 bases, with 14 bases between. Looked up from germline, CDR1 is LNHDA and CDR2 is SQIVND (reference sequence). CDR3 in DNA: TGTGCCAGTAGTAGGTCCTCGGGGAGGGAGACCCAGTACTTC. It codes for CASSRSSGRETQYF. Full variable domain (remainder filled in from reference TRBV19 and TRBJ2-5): DGGITQSPKYLFRKEGQNVTLSCEQNLNHDAMYWYRQDPGQGLRLIYYSQIVNDFQKGDIAEGYSVSREKKESFPLTVTSAQKNPTAFYLCASSRSSGRETQYFGPGTRLLVL.

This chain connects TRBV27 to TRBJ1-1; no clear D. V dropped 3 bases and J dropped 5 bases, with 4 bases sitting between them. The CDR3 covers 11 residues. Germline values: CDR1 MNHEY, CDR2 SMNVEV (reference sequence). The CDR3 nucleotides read TGTGCCAGCAGTTTTGGGACTGAAGCTTTCTTT. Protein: CASSFGTEAFF.

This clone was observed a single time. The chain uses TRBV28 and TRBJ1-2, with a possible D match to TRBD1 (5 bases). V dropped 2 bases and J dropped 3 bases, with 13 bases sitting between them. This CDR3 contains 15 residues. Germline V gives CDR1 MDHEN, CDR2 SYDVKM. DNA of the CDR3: TGTGCCAGCAGTTTACTACTACAGGTTGACTATGGCTACACCTTC. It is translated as CASSLLLQVDYGYTF.

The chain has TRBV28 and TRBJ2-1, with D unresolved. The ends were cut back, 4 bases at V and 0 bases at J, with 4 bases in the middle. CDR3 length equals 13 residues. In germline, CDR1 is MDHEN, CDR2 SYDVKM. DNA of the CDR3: TGTGCCAGCAGTTCGCCCTCCTACAATGAGCAGTTCTTC. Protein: CASSSPSYNEQFF.

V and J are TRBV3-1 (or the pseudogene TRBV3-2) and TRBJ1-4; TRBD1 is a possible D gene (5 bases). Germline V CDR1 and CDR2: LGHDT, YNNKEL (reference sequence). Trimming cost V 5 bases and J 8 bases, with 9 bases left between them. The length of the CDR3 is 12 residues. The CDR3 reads CASSGRGEKLFF. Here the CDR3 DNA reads TGTGCCAGCAGCGGACGGGGGGAAAAACTGTTTTTT.

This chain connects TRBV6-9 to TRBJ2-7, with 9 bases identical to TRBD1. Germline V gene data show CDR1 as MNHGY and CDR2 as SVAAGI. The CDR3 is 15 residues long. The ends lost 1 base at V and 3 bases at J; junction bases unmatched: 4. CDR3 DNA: TGTGCCAGCAGTTATTGGACAGGGGTCGACTACGAGCAGTACTTC. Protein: CASSYWTGVDYEQYF.

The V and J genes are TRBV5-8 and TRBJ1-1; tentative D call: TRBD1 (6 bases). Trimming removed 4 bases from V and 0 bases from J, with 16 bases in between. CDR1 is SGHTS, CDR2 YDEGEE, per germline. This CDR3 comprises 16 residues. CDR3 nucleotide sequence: TGTGCCAGCAGCCGACTCATAACAGGGCTGAACACTGAAGCTTTCTTT. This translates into CASSRLITGLNTEAFF.

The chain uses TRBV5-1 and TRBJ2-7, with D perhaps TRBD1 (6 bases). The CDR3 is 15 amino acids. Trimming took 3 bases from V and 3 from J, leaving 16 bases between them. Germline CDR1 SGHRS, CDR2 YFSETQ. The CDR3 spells CASSWGRQANYEQYF. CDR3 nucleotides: TGCGCCAGCAGCTGGGGTCGACAGGCAAACTACGAGCAGTACTTC.

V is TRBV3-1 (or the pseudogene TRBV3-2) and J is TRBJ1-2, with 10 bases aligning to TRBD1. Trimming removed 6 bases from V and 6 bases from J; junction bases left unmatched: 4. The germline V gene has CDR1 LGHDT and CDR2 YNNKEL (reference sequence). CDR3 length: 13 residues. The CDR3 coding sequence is TGTGCCAGCAGATCCGGGACAGGGGATGGCTACACCTTC. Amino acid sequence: CASRSGTGDGYTF.

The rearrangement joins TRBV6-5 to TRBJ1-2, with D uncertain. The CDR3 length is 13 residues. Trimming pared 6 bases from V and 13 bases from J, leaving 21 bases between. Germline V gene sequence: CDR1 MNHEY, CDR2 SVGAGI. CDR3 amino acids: CASRPRSRASFTF. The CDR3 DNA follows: TGTGCCAGCAGGCCCAGGAGTAGGGCTTCTTTCACCTTC.

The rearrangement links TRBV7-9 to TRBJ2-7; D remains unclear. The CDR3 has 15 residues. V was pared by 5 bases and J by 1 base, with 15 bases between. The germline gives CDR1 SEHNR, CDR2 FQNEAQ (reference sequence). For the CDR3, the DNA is TGTGCCAGCAGCCCAATAGGGATAACTTCCTACGAGCAGTACTTC. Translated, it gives CASSPIGITSYEQYF.

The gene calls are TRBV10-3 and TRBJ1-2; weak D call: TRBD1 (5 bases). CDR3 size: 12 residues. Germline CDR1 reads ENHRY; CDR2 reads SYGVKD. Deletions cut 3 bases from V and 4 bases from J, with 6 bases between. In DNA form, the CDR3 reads TGTGCCATCAGTGAAGGGACCTATGGCTACACCTTC. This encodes CAISEGTYGYTF.

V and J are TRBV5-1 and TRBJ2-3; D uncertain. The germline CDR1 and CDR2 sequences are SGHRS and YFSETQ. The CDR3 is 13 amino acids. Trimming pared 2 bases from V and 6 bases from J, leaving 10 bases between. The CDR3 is CASSLSRADTQYF. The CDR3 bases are TGCGCCAGCAGCTTATCTCGGGCGGATACGCAGTATTTT.